This section outlines one TCR beta chain sequence together with its context. This record comes from a study of technical replicates of blood from a handful of donors. Repertoires were generated with immunoSEQ multiplex PCR, while TCRdb's copy carries only in-frame clones and drops some. The table lists tens of thousands of clones, 70% to 90% of them singletons. This CDR3 is built from 15 residues. With V trimmed by 5 bases and J by 1 base, 4 bases remained unmatched. Germline V CDR1 and CDR2: MDHEN, SYDVKM. The genes are TRBV28 and TRBJ2-3; 9 bases match TRBD2. Sequencing used T cells isolated from PBMCs. This receptor was identified in a human donor in good health. For the CDR3, the DNA is TGTGCCAGCAGTACAATAGCGGGGGGCACAGATACGCAGTATTTT. Translation gives CASSTIAGGTDTQYF. Full variable domain (rest looked up from reference TRBV28 and TRBJ2-3): DVKVTQSSRYLVKRTGEKVFLECVQDMDHENMFWYRQDPGLGLRLIYFSYDVKMKEKGDIPEGYSVSREKKERFSLILESASTNQTSMYLCASSTIAGGTDTQYFGPGTRLTVL.